This TCR beta chain was identified during a study of tumor-infiltrating lymphocytes in localized non-small cell lung cancer (dated by TCRdb to the early 2020s). As for the study more broadly: The cohort covered several histologies, both smokers and never-smokers, and patients whose samples were collected after neoadjuvant chemotherapy. Each patient provided resected tumor tissue plus uninvolved lung tissue from the same patient, with the uninvolved lung tissue described as non-adjacent to the tumor. The same patients underwent several integrated assays, with TCR sequencing performed together with flow cytometry, multiplex immunofluorescence, RNA-seq, exome sequencing and proteomics. The overall ICON cohort was composed of around 150 surgical patients with localized non-small cell lung cancer whose tumors were resected. For 50 to 55 patients, immunoSEQ T-cell fraction was compared between paired tumor and uninvolved lung.

Enrollment in ICON was initiated in the first half of 2016, and the last patient was enrolled in September 2018. Fresh tumor and matched uninvolved tissue for in-depth immune analyses, including TCR sequencing, were collected from a subcohort of approximately 82 patients. DNA isolated from bulk tissue, without cell sorting, was used for TCR sequencing. Beyond this particular receptor, the publication reports: Because different assays used different pieces of the same tissue, intratumor heterogeneity could not be separated from technical variation. Recurrence-free survival showed no association with tumor T-cell fraction from TCR sequencing (p = 0.61). Higher T cell infiltration in tumors than in uninvolved lung tissue was supported by TCRbeta sequencing, consistent with immunofluorescence CD3 counts. No difference in TCR-derived T-cell fraction was observed between the flow cytometry-defined immunotypes IM1 (good prognosis) and IM2 (poor prognosis). Since assay coverage differed from patient to patient depending on how much tissue was available, TCR sequencing was done for only a subset of the cohort.

The T-cell fraction in tumor and uninvolved lung tissue was obtained from TCR sequencing using the immunoSEQ assay. Concerning the study's data processing: To analyze survival, patients were divided into a high T-cell fraction group (upper tertile) and a low T-cell fraction group (lower two tertiles), and the two groups were compared using a log-rank test. A signed-rank test was used to test differences in T-cell fraction between paired tumor and uninvolved lung samples. TCRdb's version of the immuneACCESS table is confined to in-frame rearrangements and falls short of the full clone set. An unresolved V gene accounts for under half of the shortfall where checked; the remainder is of unknown origin. D and trimming come from the DNA, and the V and J calls and clone size come from that table. A total of 13,000 or so clones appear in this sample, 85% to 90% of them only once. The top ten clones comprise roughly 8.7% of the sample.

About this clone: Which antigen it targets is not known. Within one base of it there is no much larger clone, and no base qualities were kept.

V lost 2 bases and J lost 0 bases; the stretch between them is 11 bases long. The CDR3 has 16 amino acids, counting the end cysteine and phenylalanine. Just CDR3 DNA is preserved here, 48 bases in frame from base 1. Taken from the germline V gene, the CDR1 and CDR2 loops are SNHLY and FYNNEI. Sequencing was done on a sample of lung tumor tissue. This receptor was obtained from a human donor with non-small cell lung cancer. This receptor chain uses TRBV2 and TRBJ1-5, with an unclear D gene assignment. The nucleotides read TGTGCCAGCAGTGAATCTGCCCGGTATAGCAATCAGCCCCAGCATTTT. Protein translation: CASSESARYSNQPQHF. The reference TRBV2 and TRBJ1-5 proteins fill in what lies around the CDR3, so the full variable domain reads EPEVTQTPSHQVTQMGQEVILRCVPISNHLYFYWYRQILGQKVEFLVSFYNNEISEKSEIFDDQFSVERPDGSNFTLKIRSTKLEDSAMYFCASSESARYSNQPQHFGDGTRLSIL.